Here is one TCR beta chain with its context. This clonotype was picked up a small number of times. Its antigen is currently not known. No base qualities exist here, and no much larger clone lies one base off it. The library was produced with PCR. The run used an Illumina HiSeq 2500. TCR libraries were prepared with molecular barcoding, using unique molecular identifiers to normalize TCRbeta repertoire quantification. TCRdb reran the public reads through fastp at Q25 and MiXCR, keeping productive beta chains. Rows are combined by CDR3 protein, so each entry shows the most common genes and DNA. The sample has more than 150,000 distinct CDR3 sequences on record, roughly 15% of them singletons. Around 13% of the sample is taken by the ten largest. This record comes from a study of T-cell reconstitution after alpha-beta-depleted transplantation in children (TCRdb year 2016). In terms of the full investigation: The study quantitatively tracked T-cell immune reconstitution after TCRalphabeta/CD19-depleted allogeneic hematopoietic cell transplantation in children using TCR repertoire profiling.

Inclusive of the bounding cysteine and phenylalanine, the CDR3 is 14 residues long. The entry retains the CDR3 DNA only, 42 bases that are in frame from base 1. Looking up the germline V gene yields CDR1 KGHDR and CDR2 SFDVKD. The germline V end is reduced by 3 bases and the J end by 10 bases; junction bases left unmatched: 8. The rearranged chain carries TRBV24-1 and TRBJ2-1, with TRBD1 identical over 7 junction bases. Sample: PBMCs from the stem cell graft donor, taken from the stem cell graft. The TCR sequence derives from a human donor who donated a stem cell graft to a child with acute lymphoblastic leukemia. The DNA is TGTGCCACCAGTGATACCCTAGAGGGGGCAGAGCAGTTCTTC. It translates to CATSDTLEGAEQFF.